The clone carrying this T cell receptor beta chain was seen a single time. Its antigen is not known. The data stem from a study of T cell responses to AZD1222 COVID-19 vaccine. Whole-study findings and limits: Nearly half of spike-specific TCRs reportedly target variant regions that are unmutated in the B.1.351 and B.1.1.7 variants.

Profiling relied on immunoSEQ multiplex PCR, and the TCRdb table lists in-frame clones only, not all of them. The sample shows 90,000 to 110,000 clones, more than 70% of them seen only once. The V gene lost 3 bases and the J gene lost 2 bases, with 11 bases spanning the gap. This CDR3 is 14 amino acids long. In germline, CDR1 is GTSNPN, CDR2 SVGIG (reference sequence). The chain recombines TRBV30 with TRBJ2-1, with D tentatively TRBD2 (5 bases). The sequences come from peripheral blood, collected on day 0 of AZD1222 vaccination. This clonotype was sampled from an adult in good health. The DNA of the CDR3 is TGTGCCTGGAGGGGAGCGGATGCCTACAATGAGCAGTTCTTC. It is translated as CAWRGADAYNEQFF.